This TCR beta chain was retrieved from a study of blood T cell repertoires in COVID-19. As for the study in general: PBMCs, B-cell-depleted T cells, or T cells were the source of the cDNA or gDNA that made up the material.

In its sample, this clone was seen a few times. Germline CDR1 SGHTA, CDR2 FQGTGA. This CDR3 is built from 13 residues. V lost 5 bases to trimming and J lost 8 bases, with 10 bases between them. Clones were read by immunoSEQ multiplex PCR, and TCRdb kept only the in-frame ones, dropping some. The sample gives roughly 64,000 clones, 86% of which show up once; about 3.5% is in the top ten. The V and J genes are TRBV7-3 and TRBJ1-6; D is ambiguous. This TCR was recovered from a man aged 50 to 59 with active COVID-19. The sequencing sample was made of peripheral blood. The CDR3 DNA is TGTGCCAGCAGCCCCAACAGAGATTCACCCCTCCACTTT. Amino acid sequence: CASSPNRDSPLHF.